Listed below are T cell receptor beta chains from one sample, sequenced in a study of CD8+ T cells in alopecia areata. Data came from immunoSEQ multiplex PCR; TCRdb stores just in-frame clones and leaves some out. Altogether 150,000 to 200,000 clones are present, 51% being singletons, with the ten largest covering about 9.5%. The sample consisted of CD8+ T cells sorted from blood, taken between weeks 51 and 52, from a patient treated with tofacitinib. The source is a human donor with alopecia areata. Each CDR3 is given with its conserved first and last residue. D genes are given only for firm matches.

>TRBV29-1|NA|TRBJ1-1
CSVLLTEAFF
>TRBV29-1|TRBD1|TRBJ1-2
CSVEDVDRAFNYGYTF
>TRBV5-1|TRBD1|TRBJ2-7
CASSPAETGVPYEQYF
>TRBV4-1|TRBD1|TRBJ1-1
CASSLRQGATEAFF
>TRBV27|TRBD1|TRBJ1-5
CASSRQGGRQPQHF
>TRBV7-2|NA|TRBJ2-5
CASSSTRPPRTVQETQYF
>TRBV7-9|NA|TRBJ2-7
CASSLATGTPTYEQYF
>TRBV23-1|NA|TRBJ2-7
CASSPVCLGTRTPYEQYF
>TRBV6-5|TRBD1|TRBJ1-2
CASSYTDRDGYTF
>TRBV5-1|TRBD2|TRBJ2-3
CASSHHPGLAETDTQYF
>TRBV7-9|TRBD1|TRBJ1-2
CASSLPPPGGVYGYTF
>TRBV5-1|NA|TRBJ1-2
CASSSGNGYTF
>TRBV10-3|NA|TRBJ2-7
CAISESTDFGLESYEQYF
>TRBV7-9|NA|TRBJ1-2
CASSRERNYGYTF
>TRBV14|NA|TRBJ1-2
CASSQSTGALYGYTF
>TRBV11-2|NA|TRBJ1-2
CASSLEGGPMDGYTF
>TRBV5-6|NA|TRBJ2-7
CASSLEPFGHEQYF
>TRBV30|NA|TRBJ2-7
CAWSVQVNSYEQYF
>TRBV4-1|NA|TRBJ2-7
CASSQVGRITYEQYF
>TRBV9|NA|TRBJ1-5
CASSFAGTPGGEPQHF
>TRBV5-4|NA|TRBJ2-3
CASSLPVGGTDTQYF
>TRBV27|NA|TRBJ1-1
CASSLVQNTEAFF